A selection of T cell receptor beta chains follows, all from one sample in a study of CD8+CD57+ T cells in acquired aplastic anemia. TCRdb re-called the reads with MiXCR, one entry per CDR3 protein. Among 160,000 or so distinct CDR3 sequences listed, around 48% were seen once. The material sequenced was sorted CD4+, CD8+, or CD8+CD57+ T cells (not recorded which) from PBMCs. The receptors stem from a human donor with aplastic anemia. Both conserved end residues are trimmed from each CDR3. The order of the fields is J gene, V gene, CDR3 protein.

J: TRBJ2-1; V: TRBV7-8; CDR3: ASSPLEGGNTEQF
J: TRBJ2-5; V: TRBV29-1; CDR3: SFKGGETQY
J: TRBJ1-3; V: TRBV6-2/TRBV6-3; CDR3: ASSFPGNTIY
J: TRBJ2-3; V: TRBV9; CDR3: ASSAGPTSGTYTDTQY
J: TRBJ2-3; V: TRBV5-1; CDR3: ASSGQSSGMTDTQY
J: TRBJ1-1; V: TRBV10-3; CDR3: AIRDSGAASNTEAF
J: TRBJ2-7; V: TRBV10-3; CDR3: AISESGQGSYEQY
J: TRBJ1-2; V: TRBV2; CDR3: ASSAIYGYT
J: TRBJ2-2; V: TRBV10-3; CDR3: AISDAGYLSRELF
J: TRBJ2-1; V: TRBV6-4; CDR3: ASSDTMTGYDEQF
J: TRBJ2-5; V: TRBV9; CDR3: ASSVGAGTQY
J: TRBJ2-7; V: TRBV10-2; CDR3: ASIGSGEKY
J: TRBJ2-2; V: TRBV24-1; CDR3: ATSDPGQGLPGELF
J: TRBJ2-7; V: TRBV4-2; CDR3: ASSQEATPYEQY
J: TRBJ1-6; V: TRBV9; CDR3: ASGQVNSPLH
J: TRBJ1-1; V: TRBV30; CDR3: AWRAGSPNTEAF
J: TRBJ2-7; V: TRBV7-9; CDR3: ASSLVRGLLYEQY
J: TRBJ2-1; V: TRBV6-6; CDR3: ASSYSTGWL
J: TRBJ1-1; V: TRBV25-1; CDR3: ASKGQGSPEAF
J: TRBJ2-2; V: TRBV7-6; CDR3: ASSLGADTGELF
J: TRBJ1-5; V: TRBV24-1; CDR3: ATSDSTVGISQPQH
J: TRBJ2-7; V: TRBV25-1; CDR3: ASTTPGGYEQY
J: TRBJ2-7; V: TRBV20-1; CDR3: SARGASPYEQY
J: TRBJ1-1; V: TRBV7-9; CDR3: ASSFQGSEAF
J: TRBJ1-3; V: TRBV15; CDR3: ATSRDRNTIY
J: TRBJ2-1; V: TRBV11-2; CDR3: ASSWGLAGGSTLNEQF
J: TRBJ1-1; V: TRBV7-6; CDR3: ASSFWGAEAF
J: TRBJ2-1; V: TRBV7-3; CDR3: ASSLIPRGLAGVSSYNEQF
J: TRBJ1-3; V: TRBV10-3; CDR3: AISIQGPGNTIY
J: TRBJ1-2; V: TRBV9; CDR3: ASSVNSSPYGYT
J: TRBJ1-1; V: TRBV9; CDR3: ASTYRQDSNTKAF
J: TRBJ1-1; V: TRBV6-6; CDR3: ASSDRSGKNTEAF
J: TRBJ1-2; V: TRBV6-1; CDR3: ASSLRDRAHYGYT
J: TRBJ1-5; V: TRBV9; CDR3: ASSRGGNQPQH
J: TRBJ2-3; V: TRBV29-1; CDR3: SVDPSGSGDTQY
J: TRBJ2-3; V: TRBV11-2; CDR3: ASSLSGGATDTQY
J: TRBJ1-6; V: TRBV3-1; CDR3: ASSQDPRDLYNSPLH
J: TRBJ2-5; V: TRBV5-1; CDR3: ASSQGYQETQY
J: TRBJ2-1; V: TRBV7-7; CDR3: AGSLGLDSYNEQF
J: TRBJ2-1; V: TRBV7-3; CDR3: ASSPLPYNEQF
J: TRBJ1-2; V: TRBV2; CDR3: ASSVKGRTYGYT
J: TRBJ1-1; V: TRBV10-3; CDR3: AISEYHEAF
J: TRBJ2-1; V: TRBV15; CDR3: ATSREGAGGNEQF
J: TRBJ2-7; V: TRBV7-6; CDR3: ASSAGQNLYEQY
J: TRBJ1-5; V: TRBV6-1; CDR3: ASSEVPGQGLPQH
J: TRBJ1-2; V: TRBV20-1; CDR3: SVRAGLELYGYT
J: TRBJ2-4; V: TRBV28; CDR3: ASKTARDIQY
J: TRBJ1-2; V: TRBV6-4; CDR3: ASPPNYGYT
J: TRBJ2-4; V: TRBV28; CDR3: ASSLAGRVGSYNEQY
J: TRBJ2-2; V: TRBV29-1; CDR3: SAIGGGTSNTGELF
J: TRBJ1-5; V: TRBV10-1; CDR3: ARDSSNQPQH
J: TRBJ1-1; V: TRBV19; CDR3: ASSIGRSMNTEAF
J: TRBJ2-7; V: TRBV10-2; CDR3: ASGGPVEEQY
J: TRBJ2-1; V: TRBV5-1; CDR3: ASRDDSHNEQF
J: TRBJ1-3; V: TRBV15; CDR3: ATSRGASVSGNTIY
J: TRBJ1-1; V: TRBV4-2; CDR3: ASSQVRETAEAF
J: TRBJ1-5; V: TRBV2; CDR3: ASSNPGQFNQPQH
J: TRBJ2-5; V: TRBV7-3; CDR3: ASSLVPGTSQETQY
J: TRBJ1-2; V: TRBV6-1; CDR3: ASRSGGQGRYGYT